These T cell receptor beta chains were read from a single sample in a study of OX40 agonist ivuxolimab in advanced cancers. Clones were sequenced by immunoSEQ multiplex PCR, and TCRdb holds only the in-frame ones, with some missing. The repertoire consists of about 77,000 clones, with roughly 90% occurring once and the leading ten covering around 2.5%. This specimen consisted of CD4+ or CD8+ T cells sorted from blood, obtained in a trial of the OX40 agonist ivuxolimab. The receptors stem from an adult with an advanced solid tumor such as melanoma, head and neck, liver or kidney cancer. CDR3s include the opening cysteine and the closing phenylalanine or tryptophan. D genes are given only for firm matches. Clone size is given for some rows only: seen once, a few or many times, or a class if the clone is expanded.

CDR3 length: 13
clone size: -
D gene: -
V gene: TRBV6-1
J gene: TRBJ1-1
CDR3 DNA: TGTGCCAGCACTTTAGACGGCGCCCAGCTAGCTTTCTTT
CDR3 protein: CASTLDGAQLAFF

CDR3 length: 23
clone size: -
D gene: TRBD1
V gene: TRBV28
J gene: TRBJ2-5
CDR3 DNA: TGTGCCAGCAGTCTTACAGGGGTTTGGGGGAGCCTGCCCCCACAAGGGATTCAAGAGACCCAGTACTTC
CDR3 protein: CASSLTGVWGSLPPQGIQETQYF

CDR3 length: 12
clone size: -
D gene: -
V gene: TRBV7-2
J gene: TRBJ2-7
CDR3 DNA: TGTGCCAGCAGCTCCCAGGGGTACGAGCAGTACTTC
CDR3 protein: CASSSQGYEQYF

CDR3 length: 14
clone size: -
D gene: TRBD2
V gene: TRBV19
J gene: TRBJ2-7
CDR3 DNA: TGTGCCAGTGGCCGTGGAGGACTAGCCTACGAGCAGTACTTC
CDR3 protein: CASGRGGLAYEQYF

CDR3 length: 15
clone size: -
D gene: TRBD1
V gene: TRBV28
J gene: TRBJ1-3
CDR3 DNA: TGTGCCAGCAGTTTCCCTGGACAGGGTTCGAACACCATATATTTT
CDR3 protein: CASSFPGQGSNTIYF

CDR3 length: 18
clone size: -
D gene: TRBD2
V gene: TRBV5-8
J gene: TRBJ2-3
CDR3 DNA: TGTGCCAGCAGCTCCTCCTGGGGGAGCGGGAGTGTGGGAGATACGCAGTATTTT
CDR3 protein: CASSSSWGSGSVGDTQYF

CDR3 length: 13
clone size: -
D gene: -
V gene: TRBV6-1
J gene: TRBJ1-5
CDR3 DNA: TGTGCCAGCAGATTGAATAGCAATCAGCCCCAGCATTTT
CDR3 protein: CASRLNSNQPQHF

CDR3 length: 12
clone size: -
D gene: -
V gene: TRBV29-1
J gene: TRBJ2-7
CDR3 DNA: TGCAGCGTTGGGAGCCAGGACCACGAGCAGTACTTC
CDR3 protein: CSVGSQDHEQYF

CDR3 length: 17
clone size: -
D gene: -
V gene: TRBV5-1
J gene: TRBJ1-2
CDR3 DNA: TGCGCCAGCAGCTCTCCTTTCAAGGACCGGAGGGGCTATGGCTACACCTTC
CDR3 protein: CASSSPFKDRRGYGYTF

CDR3 length: 17
clone size: -
D gene: TRBD2
V gene: TRBV11-3
J gene: TRBJ2-5
CDR3 DNA: TGTGCCAGCAGCTTAGGCCGGACTAGCGGGGCCCAAGAGACCCAGTACTTC
CDR3 protein: CASSLGRTSGAQETQYF

CDR3 length: 15
clone size: -
D gene: -
V gene: TRBV7-9
J gene: TRBJ1-1
CDR3 DNA: TGTGCCAGCAGCCCGGACCGGTTCAGTAACACTGAAGCTTTCTTT
CDR3 protein: CASSPDRFSNTEAFF

CDR3 length: 17
clone size: -
D gene: TRBD1
V gene: TRBV19
J gene: TRBJ2-5
CDR3 DNA: TGTGCCAGTAGTTCAGGGACGGACAGGGAGATCCAAGAGACCCAGTACTTC
CDR3 protein: CASSSGTDREIQETQYF

CDR3 length: 15
clone size: once
D gene: -
V gene: TRBV18
J gene: TRBJ2-1
CDR3 DNA: TGTGCCAGCTCACCACCGGGGCATTCGAACAATGAGCAGTTCTTC
CDR3 protein: CASSPPGHSNNEQFF

CDR3 length: 15
clone size: -
D gene: TRBD2
V gene: TRBV5-6
J gene: TRBJ2-7
CDR3 DNA: TGTGCCAGCAGCTTTGGACTAGCGGGCCTCTACGAGCAGTACTTC
CDR3 protein: CASSFGLAGLYEQYF

CDR3 length: 14
clone size: -
D gene: -
V gene: TRBV5-1
J gene: TRBJ1-2
CDR3 DNA: TGCGCCAGCAGCTTAGGGTCGGGGGGCGATGGCTACACCTTC
CDR3 protein: CASSLGSGGDGYTF

CDR3 length: 13
clone size: -
D gene: -
V gene: TRBV2
J gene: TRBJ1-5
CDR3 DNA: TGTGCCAGCAGCTCCTTCGAAACACAGCCCCAGCATTTT
CDR3 protein: CASSSFETQPQHF

CDR3 length: 13
clone size: -
D gene: TRBD1
V gene: TRBV6-5
J gene: TRBJ1-6
CDR3 DNA: TGTGCCAGCAGTCCGACAGGGATTTCACCCCTCCACTTT
CDR3 protein: CASSPTGISPLHF

CDR3 length: 12
clone size: -
D gene: -
V gene: TRBV5-1
J gene: TRBJ1-1
CDR3 DNA: TGCGCCAGCAGTATGGCGAACACTGAAGCTTTCTTT
CDR3 protein: CASSMANTEAFF

CDR3 length: 16
clone size: once
D gene: -
V gene: TRBV7-2
J gene: TRBJ2-1
CDR3 DNA: TGTGCCAGCAGTGAAGGAGGGCCTTTGTTGGGCAATGAGCAGTTCTTC
CDR3 protein: CASSEGGPLLGNEQFF

CDR3 length: 14
clone size: -
D gene: -
V gene: TRBV5-5
J gene: TRBJ2-7
CDR3 DNA: TGTGCCAGCAGCTTGGTAGGCGTCACCTACGAGCAGTACTTC
CDR3 protein: CASSLVGVTYEQYF

CDR3 length: 16
clone size: -
D gene: -
V gene: TRBV10-1
J gene: TRBJ1-2
CDR3 DNA: TGCGCCAGCAGCCCCCCCAATAGGACGGTCCCCGGGGACTACACCTTC
CDR3 protein: CASSPPNRTVPGDYTF

CDR3 length: 14
clone size: -
D gene: -
V gene: TRBV7-8
J gene: TRBJ1-4
CDR3 DNA: TGTGCCAGCAGCTTAGACTGGACGGGGGAAAAACTGTTTTTT
CDR3 protein: CASSLDWTGEKLFF

CDR3 length: 12
clone size: -
D gene: -
V gene: TRBV5-1
J gene: TRBJ2-7
CDR3 DNA: TGCGCCAGCAGCTCGCAGAGCTACGAGCAGTACTTC
CDR3 protein: CASSSQSYEQYF

CDR3 length: 13
clone size: -
D gene: TRBD2
V gene: TRBV19
J gene: TRBJ2-5
CDR3 DNA: TGTGCCAGTTCCGGGAGGTACCAAGAGACCCAGTACTTC
CDR3 protein: CASSGRYQETQYF

CDR3 length: 15
clone size: -
D gene: -
V gene: TRBV6-5
J gene: TRBJ1-2
CDR3 DNA: TGTGCCAGCAGTTACTCAAACGGGGGTTACTATGGCTACACCTTC
CDR3 protein: CASSYSNGGYYGYTF

CDR3 length: 15
clone size: -
D gene: TRBD2
V gene: TRBV7-9
J gene: TRBJ2-1
CDR3 DNA: TGTGCCAGCAGCTTGCTAGCGGGAGTAATTGATGAGCAGTTCTTC
CDR3 protein: CASSLLAGVIDEQFF

CDR3 length: 15
clone size: once
D gene: -
V gene: TRBV9
J gene: TRBJ1-3
CDR3 DNA: TGTGCCAGCAGCCCTCAGACAGGCTTTGGAAACACCATATATTTT
CDR3 protein: CASSPQTGFGNTIYF

CDR3 length: 17
clone size: -
D gene: -
V gene: TRBV4-1
J gene: TRBJ2-7
CDR3 DNA: TGCGCCAGCAGCCAAGGAGACAGAGGACCACATTCCTACGAGCAGTACTTC
CDR3 protein: CASSQGDRGPHSYEQYF

CDR3 length: 13
clone size: -
D gene: -
V gene: TRBV9
J gene: TRBJ1-1
CDR3 DNA: TGTGCCAGCAGCACCCCGAGGGACGGAGAAGCTTTCTTT
CDR3 protein: CASSTPRDGEAFF

CDR3 length: 14
clone size: -
D gene: -
V gene: TRBV18
J gene: TRBJ1-1
CDR3 DNA: TGTGCCAGCTCACAGGCGGGAGCGAACACTGAAGCTTTCTTT
CDR3 protein: CASSQAGANTEAFF

CDR3 length: 11
clone size: -
D gene: -
V gene: TRBV20-1
J gene: TRBJ2-5
CDR3 DNA: TGCAGTGCTATGGACAGCTGGGCCCAGTACTTC
CDR3 protein: CSAMDSWAQYF